These 14 T cell receptor beta chains were sequenced from one sample in a study of human T cells and chemical hapten exposure. A single record per CDR3 protein comes from TCRdb applying MiXCR to the RACE reads. The repertoire holds roughly 260,000 distinct CDR3 sequences, 7.5% to 9% seen once, with roughly 2.5% in the top ten. The time point was: pre-sensitization, week 0. The sample's treatment: therapeutic diphenylcyclopropenone sensitization with weekly scalp DPC. Source: whole blood, taken in connection with sensitization to the hapten diphenylcyclopropenone (DPC). Receptor source: a woman aged 40 to 49 with alopecia areata. Some clones in this sample may be carry-over from other donors' samples.

This clonotype came up a few times. This chain links TRBV7-3 with TRBJ2-2; D gene uncertain. Germline-derived CDR1 and CDR2 are SGHTA and FQGTGA. V was shortened by 5 bases and J by 6 bases, with 7 bases between the two germline ends. The CDR3 sequence is 12 residues long. CDR3 sequence (DNA): TGTGCCAGCAGCCAAGTATCCGGGGAGCTGTTTTTT. Protein product: CASSQVSGELFF.

Ten or more counts support this clonotype. CDR3 residues: CASSEGRGPYAHEQYF. The CDR3 coding sequence is TGTGCCAGCAGTGAGGGGCGGGGACCCTATGCCCACGAGCAGTACTTC. The V gene is TRBV6-1, the J gene TRBJ2-7, with D possibly being TRBD2 (6 bases). Trimming removed 3 bases from V and 5 bases from J, with 20 bases in between. This CDR3 has 16 amino acids. Germline V gene sequence: CDR1 MNHNS, CDR2 SASEGT.

CDR3 DNA: TGTGCCAGCACCCTAGCGGGGTCCCCACAGTTCTTC. The encoded protein is CASTLAGSPQFF. V usage is TRBV7-9 and J usage is TRBJ2-1, with TRBD2 matching over 9 bases. J was trimmed by 13 bases and V by 7 bases; bases with no gene match: 8. The CDR3 length is 12 residues. Germline V CDR1 and CDR2: SEHNR, FQNEAQ (reference sequence).

CDR3 nucleotide sequence: TGTGCCAGCAGCGTGGGACTAGCGGACTACGAGCAGTACTTC. Translation: CASSVGLADYEQYF. The chain couples TRBV7-2 to TRBJ2-7; 11 bases match TRBD2. The CDR3 contains 14 residues. V was clipped by 5 bases and J by 3 bases; unmatched bases: 3. Germline loops: CDR1 SGHTA, CDR2 FQGNSA.

The rearrangement uses TRBV5-6 and TRBJ2-3; 8 nucleotides align to TRBD2. The V and J ends lost 1 base and 6 bases, in that order; junction bases with no gene match: 1. Germline V gene sequence: CDR1 SGHDT, CDR2 YYEEEE. This CDR3 region has 13 residues. CDR3 nucleotides: TGTGCCAGCAGCTTGAGCGGGGGCGATACGCAGTATTTT. Protein: CASSLSGGDTQYF.

This clonotype showed up just a few times. The rearrangement uses TRBV7-3 and TRBJ2-1, with a tentative D call TRBD2 (6 bases). Germline V lookup: CDR1 SGHTA, CDR2 FQGTGA. The CDR3 runs to 18 residues. Trimming pared 1 base from V and 0 bases from J, leaving 16 bases between. Here the CDR3 reads CASSLRGLGAGSYNEQFF. For the CDR3, the DNA is TGTGCCAGCAGCTTAAGGGGATTGGGAGCGGGCTCCTACAATGAGCAGTTCTTC.

This clonotype appeared a few times. The J gene is TRBJ2-1, the V gene TRBV29-1; 14 nucleotides align to TRBD2. There are 16 residues in the CDR3. Looked up from germline, CDR1 is SQVTM and CDR2 is ANQGSEA. J gave up 6 bases and V 6 bases, and 10 bases lay outside the gene matches. The CDR3, as DNA: TGCAGCGTCGCACCCGGGACTAGCGGGGGCCCCAATGAGCAGTTCTTC. Translation: CSVAPGTSGGPNEQFF.

The V call is TRBV28, the J call TRBJ2-1; 7 nucleotides agree with TRBD2. Trimming took 6 bases from V and 2 from J; bases not matched to a gene: 10. Germline V gene sequence: CDR1 MDHEN, CDR2 SYDVKM. The CDR3 runs to 16 residues. This CDR3 is CASRRTSVGTYNEQFF. DNA for the CDR3: TGTGCCAGCAGACGAACTAGCGTGGGGACCTACAATGAGCAGTTCTTC.

The V gene is TRBV11-1, the J gene TRBJ2-7; 9 bases align to TRBD2. CDR1 SGHAT and CDR2 FQDESV come from the germline V gene (reference sequence). This CDR3 has 17 residues. With V trimmed by 0 bases and J by 5 bases, 11 bases remained unmatched. CDR3 sequence (DNA): TGTGCCAGCAGCTTAGCGTCCGCGGCGGGAGGGCCCCACGAGCAGTACTTC. It translates to CASSLASAAGGPHEQYF.

This clonotype has only a few counts. The chain couples TRBV29-1 to TRBJ2-1; weak D call: TRBD1 (5 bases). The CDR3 is 14 amino acids. Germline values: CDR1 SQVTM, CDR2 ANQGSEA. Trimming cost V 6 bases and J 3 bases, with 15 bases left between them. CDR3 DNA sequence: TGCAGCGTATCGAGGACAACCTACTACAATGAGCAGTTCTTC. This sequence encodes CSVSRTTYYNEQFF.

The chain couples TRBV20-1 to TRBJ2-2; D is perhaps TRBD2 (7 bases). The CDR3 totals 14 residues. Trimming took 3 bases from V and 6 from J, leaving 14 bases between them. CDR1 and CDR2 from the germline V gene are DFQATT and SNEGSKA (reference sequence). CDR3 bases: TGCAGTGCTAGCTATGGGGGGGCTGCCGGGGAGCTGTTTTTT. It codes for CSASYGGAAGELFF.

The chain uses TRBV5-6 and TRBJ2-2; possible D gene TRBD2, 6 bases. The ends were cut back, 3 bases at V and 5 bases at J, with 14 bases in the middle. The CDR3 covers 15 residues. The germline V gene has CDR1 SGHDT and CDR2 YYEEEE. CDR3 sequence (DNA): TGTGCCAGCAGCTCACGGATGCGGGGAACCGGGGAGCTGTTTTTT. This translates into CASSSRMRGTGELFF.

This clonotype showed up many times. This chain connects TRBV6-5 to TRBJ1-2; TRBD1 matches at 7 bases. The CDR3 extends over 14 amino acids. Germline-derived CDR1 and CDR2 are MNHEY and SVGAGI. The V segment lost 0 bases and the J segment 5 bases; nucleotides outside the gene matches: 3. CDR3 DNA sequence: TGTGCCAGCAGTTACTCGGACAGGTCATATGGCTACACCTTC. This codes for CASSYSDRSYGYTF.

This clonotype came up a few times. The CDR3, as DNA: TGTGCCAGCCCAAGCCGGGCGGGCGGGGAGCTGTTTTTT. Its translation is CASPSRAGGELFF. This chain connects TRBV21-1 to TRBJ2-2; TRBD1 is the table's D call, not checked against the DNA. TRBV21-1 is a documented pseudogene. The CDR3 runs to 13 residues.